The clone carrying this T cell receptor beta chain was seen only a few times. What it binds is not known. The sample originates from a study of EBV T-cell therapy then PD-1 blockade in nasopharyngeal carcinoma. This table comes from immunoSEQ multiplex PCR, and its TCRdb copy is limited to in-frame clones, with some not included. This sample has about 19,000 clones, with around 82% found just once. Treatment here: AdE1-LMPpoly-expanded autologous EBV-specific T-cell therapy followed by anti-PD-1 nivolumab. Germline V lookup: CDR1 MNHEY, CDR2 SMNVEV (reference sequence). The V end was cut by 0 bases, the J end by 6 bases, with 6 bases between. This CDR3 is 13 amino acids long.

The J gene is TRBJ1-5, the V gene TRBV27; D not certain. This material consisted of CD8+ T cells from blood, taken at roughly day 35 from a patient whose treatment included autologous EBV-specific T cells and nivolumab. This clonotype was sampled from a middle-aged man with nasopharyngeal carcinoma. In DNA, the CDR3 is TGTGCCAGCAGTTTATCGTACAGTCAGCCCCAGCATTTT. It yields the protein CASSLSYSQPQHF.